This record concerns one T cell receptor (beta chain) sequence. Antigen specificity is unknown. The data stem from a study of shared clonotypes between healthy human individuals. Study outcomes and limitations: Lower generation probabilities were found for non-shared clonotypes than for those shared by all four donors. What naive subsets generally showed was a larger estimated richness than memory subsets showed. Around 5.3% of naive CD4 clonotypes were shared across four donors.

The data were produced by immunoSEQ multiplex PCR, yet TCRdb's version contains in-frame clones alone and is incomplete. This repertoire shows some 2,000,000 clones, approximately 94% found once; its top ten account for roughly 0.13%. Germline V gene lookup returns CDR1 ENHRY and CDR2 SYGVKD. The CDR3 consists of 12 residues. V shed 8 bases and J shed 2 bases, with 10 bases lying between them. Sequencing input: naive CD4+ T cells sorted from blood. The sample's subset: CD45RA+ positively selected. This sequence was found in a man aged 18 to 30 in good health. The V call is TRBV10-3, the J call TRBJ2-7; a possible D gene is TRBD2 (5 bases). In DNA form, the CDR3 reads TGTGCCATCCAGGACGGGACCTACGAGCAGTACTTC. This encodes CAIQDGTYEQYF.